The 6 T cell receptor beta chains below all came from one sample that was sequenced in a study of blood T cell repertoires in COVID-19. Profiling relied on immunoSEQ multiplex PCR, and the TCRdb table lists in-frame clones only, not all of them. This sample carries 24,000 or so clones, approximately 87% of them seen once, and the ten largest clones take roughly 23%. The sample comprised peripheral blood. The receptor source for this set is a human donor with active COVID-19. The donor label of this sample is uncertain.

The chain combines TRBV25-1 with TRBJ1-1, with a tentative D call TRBD1 (5 bases). CDR1 is MGHDK, CDR2 SYGVNS, per germline. The CDR3 is 13 amino acids. Trimming pared 2 bases from V and 6 bases from J, leaving 10 bases between. The CDR3 sequence is CASSEIGGAEAFF. The CDR3 bases are TGTGCCAGCAGTGAAATTGGGGGGGCTGAAGCTTTCTTT.

The genes are TRBV25-1 and TRBJ1-3, with D tentatively TRBD1 (5 bases). This CDR3 spans 18 amino acids. Trimming removed 2 bases at V and 0 bases at J, with 17 bases between. Germline CDR1 reads MGHDK; CDR2 reads SYGVNS. The CDR3 protein is CASSEDGFVGLSGNTIYF. CDR3 coding DNA: TGTGCCAGCAGTGAAGACGGGTTCGTGGGGCTCTCTGGAAACACCATATATTTT.

The CDR3 sequence: CASSQSKQEYGYTF. The DNA for the CDR3 is TGTGCCAGCAGCCAATCCAAACAGGAGTATGGCTACACCTTC. The rearrangement links TRBV16 to TRBJ1-2, with D possibly matching TRBD1 (5 bases). The CDR3 runs 14 residues. V lost 0 bases to trimming and J lost 5 bases, with 10 bases between them. Germline-derived CDR1 and CDR2 are KGHSY and FQNENV.

The V call is TRBV30, the J call TRBJ1-1, with D hard to call. The CDR3 has 12 residues. Germline CDR1 is GTSNPN and CDR2 is SVGIG (reference sequence). V was shortened by 2 bases and J by 5 bases, with 9 bases between the two germline ends. DNA of the CDR3: TGTGCCTGGAGTACCAGTATTACTGAAGCTTTCTTT. The encoded protein is CAWSTSITEAFF.

This chain connects TRBV7-6 to TRBJ1-1; D call uncertain. The CDR3 is made up of 17 amino acids. The germline gives CDR1 SGHVS, CDR2 FNYEAQ. V dropped 5 bases and J dropped 3 bases, with 22 bases sitting between them. This CDR3 reads CASSRIEKNAADTEAFF. The CDR3 DNA is TGTGCCAGCAGCCGGATCGAAAAAAACGCGGCGGACACTGAAGCTTTCTTT.

The rearrangement uses TRBV4-2 and TRBJ2-1, with D perhaps TRBD2 (6 bases). V was trimmed by 6 bases and J by 8 bases, leaving 8 bases between them. Germline V lookup: CDR1 LGHNA, CDR2 YNFKEQ. The CDR3 is 11 amino acids. The CDR3 reads CASREGYEQFF. The CDR3 bases are TGTGCCAGCAGGGAGGGCTATGAGCAGTTCTTC.